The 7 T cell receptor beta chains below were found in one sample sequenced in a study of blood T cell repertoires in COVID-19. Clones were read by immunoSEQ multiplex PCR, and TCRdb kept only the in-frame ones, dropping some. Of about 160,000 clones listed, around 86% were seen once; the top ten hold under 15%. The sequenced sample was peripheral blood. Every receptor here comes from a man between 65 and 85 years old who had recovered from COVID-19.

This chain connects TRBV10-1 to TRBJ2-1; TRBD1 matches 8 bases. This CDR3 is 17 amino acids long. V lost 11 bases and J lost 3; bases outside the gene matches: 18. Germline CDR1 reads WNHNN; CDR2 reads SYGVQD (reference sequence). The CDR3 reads CAGEVPGQEKSYNEQFF. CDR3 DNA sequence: TGCGCCGGAGAGGTTCCGGGACAGGAGAAGAGCTACAATGAGCAGTTCTTC.

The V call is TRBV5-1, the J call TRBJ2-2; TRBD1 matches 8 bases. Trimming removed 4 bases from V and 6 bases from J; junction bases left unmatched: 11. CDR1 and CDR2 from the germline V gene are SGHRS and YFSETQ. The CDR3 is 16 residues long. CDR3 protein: CASSPSGRGLPGELFF. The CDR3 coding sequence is TGCGCCAGCAGCCCCTCGGGCAGGGGGCTCCCCGGGGAGCTGTTTTTT.

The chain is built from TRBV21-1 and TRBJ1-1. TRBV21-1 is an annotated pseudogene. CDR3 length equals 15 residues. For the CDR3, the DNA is TGTGCCAGCAAATCCCTATCGGGGTTGGGCACTGAAGCTTTCTTT. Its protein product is CASKSLSGLGTEAFF.

For the CDR3, the DNA is TGTGCCAGCAGCCAAATGGGTAAGGGAGGGGCTGAAGCTTTCTTT. Amino acids: CASSQMGKGGAEAFF. V gene TRBV3-1 (or the pseudogene TRBV3-2) combines with J gene TRBJ1-1, with a weak D call TRBD1 (5 bases). The ends were cut back, 2 bases at V and 6 bases at J, with 16 bases in the middle. CDR3 length: 15 residues. Per the germline V gene, CDR1 is LGHDT and CDR2 is YNNKEL (reference sequence).

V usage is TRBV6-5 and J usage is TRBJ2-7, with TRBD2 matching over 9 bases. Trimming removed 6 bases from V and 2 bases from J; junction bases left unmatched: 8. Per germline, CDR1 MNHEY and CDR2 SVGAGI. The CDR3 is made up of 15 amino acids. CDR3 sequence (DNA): TGTGCCAGCAGAACGCCGGGCGGGAGGGCCTACGAGCAGTACTTC. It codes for CASRTPGGRAYEQYF.

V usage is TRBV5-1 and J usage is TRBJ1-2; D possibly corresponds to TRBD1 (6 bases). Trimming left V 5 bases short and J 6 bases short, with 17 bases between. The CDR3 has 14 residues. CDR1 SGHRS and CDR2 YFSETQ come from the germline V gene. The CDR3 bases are TGCGCCAGCAGTCGGGACGGACAGAGGGATGGCTACACCTTC. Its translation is CASSRDGQRDGYTF. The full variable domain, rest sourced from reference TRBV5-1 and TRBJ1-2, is KAGVTQTPRYLIKTRGQQVTLSCSPISGHRSVSWYQQTPGQGLQFLFEYFSETQRNKGNFPGRFSGRQFSNSRSEMNVSTLELGDSALYLCASSRDGQRDGYTFGSGTRLTVV.

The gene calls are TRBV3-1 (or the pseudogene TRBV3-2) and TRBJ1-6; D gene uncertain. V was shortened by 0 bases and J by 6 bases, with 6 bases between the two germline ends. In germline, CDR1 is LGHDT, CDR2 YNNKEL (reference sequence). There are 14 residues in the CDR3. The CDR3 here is CASSQEASNSPLHF. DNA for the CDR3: TGTGCCAGCAGCCAAGAGGCCTCTAATTCACCCCTCCACTTT.